This TCR beta chain stems from a study of cytomegalovirus exposure and HLA in healthy donors. The study's findings and limits: Despite most TCR sequences being rare, some public TCRs occurred in many donors. TCR clusters originating in the first cohort tended to co-occur in the 120 validation repertoires, according to a later analysis.

Per the germline V gene, CDR1 is MNHEY and CDR2 is SVGAGI. V was clipped by 8 bases and J by 0 bases, with 12 bases between them. This CDR3 has 14 amino acids. Sequencing used immunoSEQ multiplex PCR; TCRdb keeps in-frame clones, though not all of them. The table has some 350,000 clones, about nine tenths seen once. About this clone: As yet, its antigen is unknown.

The specimen was PBMCs. The sequence derives from a woman aged 25 to 45 in good health and CMV-seropositive. The chain employs TRBV6-5 and TRBJ2-3; D not certain. Here the CDR3 reads CASGVTRSTDTQYF. The CDR3 DNA follows: TGTGCCAGCGGAGTGACGAGGAGCACAGATACGCAGTATTTT.